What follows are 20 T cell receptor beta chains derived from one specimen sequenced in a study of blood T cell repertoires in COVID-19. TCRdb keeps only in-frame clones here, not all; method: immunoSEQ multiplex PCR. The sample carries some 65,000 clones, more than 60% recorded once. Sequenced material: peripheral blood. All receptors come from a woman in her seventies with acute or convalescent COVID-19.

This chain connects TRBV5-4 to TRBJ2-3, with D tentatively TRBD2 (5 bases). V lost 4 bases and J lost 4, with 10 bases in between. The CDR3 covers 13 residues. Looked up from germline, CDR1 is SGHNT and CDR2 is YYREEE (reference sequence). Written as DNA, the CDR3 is TGTGCCAGCAGCCTGGAGGAGGCAGATACGCAGTATTTT. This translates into CASSLEEADTQYF.

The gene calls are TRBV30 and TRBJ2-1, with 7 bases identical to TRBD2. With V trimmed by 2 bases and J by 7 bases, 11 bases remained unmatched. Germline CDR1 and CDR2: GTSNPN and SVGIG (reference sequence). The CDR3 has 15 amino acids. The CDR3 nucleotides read TGTGCCTGGAGTCGTTTTGACGGGGGGTATAATGAGCAGTTCTTC. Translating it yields CAWSRFDGGYNEQFF.

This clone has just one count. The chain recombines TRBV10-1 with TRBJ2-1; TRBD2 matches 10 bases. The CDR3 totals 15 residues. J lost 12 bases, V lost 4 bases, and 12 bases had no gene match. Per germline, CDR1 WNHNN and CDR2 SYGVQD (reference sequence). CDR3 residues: CASSGSGGAGGVQFF. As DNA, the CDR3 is TGCGCCAGCAGTGGAAGCGGGGGGGCGGGTGGTGTGCAGTTCTTC.

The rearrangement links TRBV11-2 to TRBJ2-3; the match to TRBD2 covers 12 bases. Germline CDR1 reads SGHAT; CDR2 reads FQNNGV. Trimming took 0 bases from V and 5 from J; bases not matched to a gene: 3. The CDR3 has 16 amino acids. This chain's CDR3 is CASSLELAGGLDTQYF. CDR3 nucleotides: TGTGCCAGCAGCTTAGAACTAGCGGGGGGCCTAGATACGCAGTATTTT.

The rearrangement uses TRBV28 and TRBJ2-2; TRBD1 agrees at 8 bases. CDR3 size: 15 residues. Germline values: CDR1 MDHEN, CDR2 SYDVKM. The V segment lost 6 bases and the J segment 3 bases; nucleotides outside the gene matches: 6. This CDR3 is CASSTHRGYTGELFF. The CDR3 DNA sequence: TGTGCCAGCAGCACCCACAGGGGGTACACCGGGGAGCTGTTTTTT.

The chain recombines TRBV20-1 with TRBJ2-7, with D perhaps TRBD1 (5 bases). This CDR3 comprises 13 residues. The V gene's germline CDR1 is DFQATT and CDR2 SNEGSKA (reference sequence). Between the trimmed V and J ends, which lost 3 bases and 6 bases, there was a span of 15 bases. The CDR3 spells CSASRPGLFEQYF. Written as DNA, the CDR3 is TGCAGTGCTAGTCGGCCAGGGCTCTTCGAGCAGTACTTC.

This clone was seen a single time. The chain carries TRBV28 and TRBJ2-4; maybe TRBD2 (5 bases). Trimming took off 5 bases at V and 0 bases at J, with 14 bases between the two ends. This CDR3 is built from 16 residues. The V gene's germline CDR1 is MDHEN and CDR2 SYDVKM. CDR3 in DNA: TGTGCCAGCAGTCCACGGACGGCGGGAGCCAAAAACATTCAGTACTTC. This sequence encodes CASSPRTAGAKNIQYF.

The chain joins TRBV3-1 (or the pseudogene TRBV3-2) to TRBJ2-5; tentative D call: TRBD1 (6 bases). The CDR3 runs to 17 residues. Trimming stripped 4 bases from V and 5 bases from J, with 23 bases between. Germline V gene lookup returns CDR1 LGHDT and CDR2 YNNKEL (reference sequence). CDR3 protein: CASSPNRDGARFETQYF. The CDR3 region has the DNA TGTGCCAGCAGCCCCAACAGGGACGGGGCAAGGTTTGAGACCCAGTACTTC.

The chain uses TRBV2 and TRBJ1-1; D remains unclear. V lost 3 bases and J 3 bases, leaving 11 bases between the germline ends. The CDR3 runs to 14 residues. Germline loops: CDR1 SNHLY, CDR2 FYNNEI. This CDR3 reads CASSEERRDTEAFF. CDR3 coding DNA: TGTGCCAGCAGTGAGGAGAGGAGAGACACTGAAGCTTTCTTT.

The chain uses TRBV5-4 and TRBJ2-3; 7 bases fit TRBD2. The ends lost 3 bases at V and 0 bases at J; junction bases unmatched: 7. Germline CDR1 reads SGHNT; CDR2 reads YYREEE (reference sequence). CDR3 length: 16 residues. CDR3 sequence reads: CASSSQRGSSTDTQYF. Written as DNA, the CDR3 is TGTGCCAGCAGCTCCCAGCGGGGATCTAGCACAGATACGCAGTATTTT.

This chain's CDR3 is CASSFFNTDTQYF. CDR3 coding DNA: TGTGCCAGCAGTTTTTTTAACACAGATACGCAGTATTTT. This chain links TRBV6-6 with TRBJ2-3; no definite D call. V was clipped by 4 bases and J by 2 bases, with 7 bases between them. The CDR3 runs 13 residues. CDR1 is MNHNY and CDR2 is SVGAGI in the germline V gene (reference sequence).

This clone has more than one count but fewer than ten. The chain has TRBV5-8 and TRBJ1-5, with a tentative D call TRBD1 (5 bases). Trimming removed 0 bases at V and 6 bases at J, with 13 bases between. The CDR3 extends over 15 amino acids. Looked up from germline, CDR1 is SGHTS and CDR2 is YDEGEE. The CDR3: CASSLAEEGRQPQHF. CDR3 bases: TGTGCCAGCAGCTTGGCCGAGGAGGGGCGTCAGCCCCAGCATTTT.

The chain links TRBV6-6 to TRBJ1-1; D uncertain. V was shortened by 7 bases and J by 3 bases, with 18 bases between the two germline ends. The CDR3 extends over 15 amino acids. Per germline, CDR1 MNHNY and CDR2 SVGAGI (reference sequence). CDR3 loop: CASTSIEFRYTEAFF. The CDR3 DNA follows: TGTGCCAGCACCTCGATAGAATTCCGATACACTGAAGCTTTCTTT.

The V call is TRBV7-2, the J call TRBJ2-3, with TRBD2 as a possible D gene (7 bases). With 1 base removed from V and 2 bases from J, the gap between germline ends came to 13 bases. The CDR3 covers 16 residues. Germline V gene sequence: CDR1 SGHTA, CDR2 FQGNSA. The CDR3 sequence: CASSLVGGGPTDTQYF. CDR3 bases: TGTGCCAGCAGCTTAGTAGGGGGGGGGCCCACAGATACGCAGTATTTT.

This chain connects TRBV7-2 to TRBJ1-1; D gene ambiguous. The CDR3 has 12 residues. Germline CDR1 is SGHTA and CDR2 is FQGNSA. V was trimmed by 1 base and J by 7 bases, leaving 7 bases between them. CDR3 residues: CASSLVAGEAFF. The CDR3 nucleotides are TGTGCCAGCAGCTTAGTAGCGGGTGAAGCTTTCTTT.

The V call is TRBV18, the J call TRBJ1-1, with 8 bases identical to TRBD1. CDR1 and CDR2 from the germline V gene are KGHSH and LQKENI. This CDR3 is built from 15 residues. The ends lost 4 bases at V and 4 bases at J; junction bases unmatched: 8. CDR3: CASSLSTGDGTEAFF. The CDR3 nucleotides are TGTGCCAGCTCACTATCGACAGGGGATGGCACTGAAGCTTTCTTT.

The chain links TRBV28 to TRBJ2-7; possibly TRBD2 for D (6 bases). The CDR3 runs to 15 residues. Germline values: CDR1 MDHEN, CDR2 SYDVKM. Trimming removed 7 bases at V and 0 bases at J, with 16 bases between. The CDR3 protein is CASTGQRAHSYEQYF. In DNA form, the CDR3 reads TGTGCCAGCACTGGGCAGCGGGCCCACTCCTACGAGCAGTACTTC.

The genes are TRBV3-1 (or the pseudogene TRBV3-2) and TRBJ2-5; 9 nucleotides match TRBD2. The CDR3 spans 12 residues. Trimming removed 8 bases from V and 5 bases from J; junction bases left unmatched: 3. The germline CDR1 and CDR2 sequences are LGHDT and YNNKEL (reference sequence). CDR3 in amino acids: CASAGGGETQYF. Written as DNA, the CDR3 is TGTGCCAGCGCGGGAGGGGGGGAGACCCAGTACTTC.

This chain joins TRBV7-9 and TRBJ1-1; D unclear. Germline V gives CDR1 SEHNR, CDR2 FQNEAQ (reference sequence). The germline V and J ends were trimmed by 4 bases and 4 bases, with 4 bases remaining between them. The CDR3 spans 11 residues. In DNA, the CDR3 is TGTGCCAGCAGCTCCCTCACTGAAGCTTTCTTT. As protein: CASSSLTEAFF.

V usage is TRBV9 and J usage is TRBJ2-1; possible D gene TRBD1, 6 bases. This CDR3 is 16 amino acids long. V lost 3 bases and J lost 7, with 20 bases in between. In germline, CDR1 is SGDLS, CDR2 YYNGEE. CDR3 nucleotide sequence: TGTGCCAGCAGCGAGGCACAGGGTTTGGATTCGAATGAGCAGTTCTTC. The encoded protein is CASSEAQGLDSNEQFF.